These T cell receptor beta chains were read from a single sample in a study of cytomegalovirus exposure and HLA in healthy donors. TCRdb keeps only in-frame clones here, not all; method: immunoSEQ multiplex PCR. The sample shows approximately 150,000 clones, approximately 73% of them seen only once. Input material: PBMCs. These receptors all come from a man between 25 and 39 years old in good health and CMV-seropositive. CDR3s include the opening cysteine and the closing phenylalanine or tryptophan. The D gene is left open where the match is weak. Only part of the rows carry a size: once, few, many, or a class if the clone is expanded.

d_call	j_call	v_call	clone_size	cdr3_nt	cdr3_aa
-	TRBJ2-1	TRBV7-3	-	TGTGCCAGCAGCTTAACGGGCCGAGAGCTGTTCTTC	CASSLTGRELFF
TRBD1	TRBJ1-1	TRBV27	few	TGTGCCAGCAGTTTATCGGGCAGGGGGGCTTTCTTT	CASSLSGRGAFF
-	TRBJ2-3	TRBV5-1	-	TGCGCCAGCAGCCGGGGATACGATCTTAATACGCAGTATTTT	CASSRGYDLNTQYF
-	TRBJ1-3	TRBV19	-	TGTGCCAGTAGTATAGGGACATCTGGAAACACCATATATTTT	CASSIGTSGNTIYF
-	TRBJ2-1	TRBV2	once	TGTGCCAGCAGTGAAGGAGGGAGAGGTAAGAATGAGCAGTTCTTC	CASSEGGRGKNEQFF
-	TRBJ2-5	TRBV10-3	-	TGTGCCATCAGTGAGTCGGCTAGCGACGCCCAAGAGACCCAGTACTTC	CAISESASDAQETQYF
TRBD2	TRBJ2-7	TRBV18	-	TGTGCCAGCTCACCGGGACTAGCGACCTACGAGCAGTACTTC	CASSPGLATYEQYF
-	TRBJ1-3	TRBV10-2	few	TGCGCCAGCAGCGATTGGGGCACCGACTCTGGAAACACCATATATTTT	CASSDWGTDSGNTIYF
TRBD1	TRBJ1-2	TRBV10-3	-	TGTGCCATACCGGGACAGGGGGCGAACTATGGCTACACCTTC	CAIPGQGANYGYTF
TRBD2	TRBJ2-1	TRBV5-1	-	TGCGCCAGCAGCAATTTAGCGGGAGGGCCCTCGAATGAGCAGTTCTTC	CASSNLAGGPSNEQFF
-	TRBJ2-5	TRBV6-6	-	TGTGCCAGCAGTTACGAGAGTGAGACCCAGTACTTC	CASSYESETQYF
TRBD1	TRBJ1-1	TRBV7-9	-	TGTGCCAGCAGCTCCCTACCGGGACAGGGATTGAACACTGAAGCTTTCTTT	CASSSLPGQGLNTEAFF
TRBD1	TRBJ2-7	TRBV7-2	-	TGTGCCAGCAGCGCCCGGGACAGGGGGACCTACGAGCAGTACTTC	CASSARDRGTYEQYF
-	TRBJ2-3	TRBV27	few	TGTGCCAGCAGTCGACTTGGGGATACGCAGTATTTT	CASSRLGDTQYF
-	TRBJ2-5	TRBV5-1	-	TGCGCCAGCGAAGGGGTACAAGAGACCCAGTACTTC	CASEGVQETQYF
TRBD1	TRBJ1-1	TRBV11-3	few	TGTGCCAGCAGTCCCAGGGGGACGAACACTGAAGCTTTCTTT	CASSPRGTNTEAFF
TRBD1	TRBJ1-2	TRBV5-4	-	TGTGCCAGCAGCGTGGGACAGGGGAGCTATGGCTACACCTTC	CASSVGQGSYGYTF
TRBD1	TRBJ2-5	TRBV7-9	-	TGTGCCAGCAGCTTAGTAGGGACAGGGGGCAAGGAGACCCAGTACTTC	CASSLVGTGGKETQYF
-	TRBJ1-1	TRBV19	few	TGTGCCAGTAGTATGGAACAGGTGGTTGGGGGCGGTGAAGCTTTCTTT	CASSMEQVVGGGEAFF
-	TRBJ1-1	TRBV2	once	TGTGCCAGCAAAGGTCTAGACACTGAAGCTTTCTTT	CASKGLDTEAFF
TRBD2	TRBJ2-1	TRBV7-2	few	TGTGCCAGCAGCCTAAGGGCGATGACTAGCGGGAGGTACAATGAGCAGTTCTTC	CASSLRAMTSGRYNEQFF
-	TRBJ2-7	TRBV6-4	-	TGTGCCAGCAGTGACAACTGGGACTCCTACGAGCAGTACTTC	CASSDNWDSYEQYF
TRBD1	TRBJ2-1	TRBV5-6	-	TGTGCCAGCAGCTTGCTTCGACAGGGGACCTACAATGAGCAGTTCTTC	CASSLLRQGTYNEQFF
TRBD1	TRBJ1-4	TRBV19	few	TGTGCCAGTAGTCCTCGACAGGGGGCGCGAACTAATGAAAAACTGTTTTTT	CASSPRQGARTNEKLFF
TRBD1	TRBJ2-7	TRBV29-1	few	TGCAGCGTTGAGTACCGGACAGGGGGCGAGCAGTACTTC	CSVEYRTGGEQYF
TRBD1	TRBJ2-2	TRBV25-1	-	TGTGCCAGCAGTCCGGGACAGGGTTACACCGGGGGGCTGTTTTTT	CASSPGQGYTGGLFF
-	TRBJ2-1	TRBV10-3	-	TGTGCCATCGGCCCCTCTAGCGCCTCCTACAATGAGCAGTTCTTC	CAIGPSSASYNEQFF
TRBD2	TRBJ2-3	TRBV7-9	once	TGTGCCAGCAGCTCGGGACTAGCGAGGTCAGATACGCAGTATTTT	CASSSGLARSDTQYF
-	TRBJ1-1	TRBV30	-	TGTGCCTGGAGTGTGTGGACTAACACTGAAGCTTTCTTT	CAWSVWTNTEAFF
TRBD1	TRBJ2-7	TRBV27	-	TGTGCCAGCAGTTTCAGGGGGTCTGAACAGGAGCAGTACTTC	CASSFRGSEQEQYF
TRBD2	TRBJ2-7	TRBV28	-	TGTGCCAGCACAACTAGCGGGCAGTACGAGCAGTACTTC	CASTTSGQYEQYF
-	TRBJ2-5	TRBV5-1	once	TGCGCCAGCAGCTCGGGGAATACCCAAGAGACCCAGTACTTC	CASSSGNTQETQYF
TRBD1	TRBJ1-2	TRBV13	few	TGTGCCAGCGCTTACAGGGGGCATTATGGCTACACCTTC	CASAYRGHYGYTF
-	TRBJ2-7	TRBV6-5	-	TGTGCCAGCAGTTACAGGAGCTACTCCTACGAGCAGTACTTC	CASSYRSYSYEQYF
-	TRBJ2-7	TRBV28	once	TGTGCCAGCAGTCCACGGTACGAGCAGTACTTC	CASSPRYEQYF
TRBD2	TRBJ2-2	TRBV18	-	TGTGCCAGCTCAACCAGCGGGGCGAACACCGGGGAGCTGTTTTTT	CASSTSGANTGELFF
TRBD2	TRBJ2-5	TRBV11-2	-	TGTGCCAGCAGCCGAACTAGCGGAGGTACCGCGGAGACCCAGTACTTC	CASSRTSGGTAETQYF
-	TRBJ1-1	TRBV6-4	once	TGTGCCAGCAGTAATTCGGGGAAGGGTGAAGCTTTCTTT	CASSNSGKGEAFF
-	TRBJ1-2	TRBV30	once	TGTGCCTGTCCCCAGGGCCCCCTCTATGGCTACACCTTC	CACPQGPLYGYTF
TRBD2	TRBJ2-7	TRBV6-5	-	TGTGCCAGCAGTTACCGGACTAGCGGGAGATACGAGCAGTACTTC	CASSYRTSGRYEQYF
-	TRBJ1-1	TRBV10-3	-	TGTGCCATCAGTGAAGCGGTCGGATTTGAAGCTTTCTTT	CAISEAVGFEAFF
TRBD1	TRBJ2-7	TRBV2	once	TGTGCCAGCAGTGGATCTAGGGACAGGAGCTACGAGCAGTACTTC	CASSGSRDRSYEQYF
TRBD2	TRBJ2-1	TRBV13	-	TGTGCCAGCAGCTCCCGGACTAGCGGGAGGGAAAGCTCCTACAATGAGCAGTTCTTC	CASSSRTSGRESSYNEQFF
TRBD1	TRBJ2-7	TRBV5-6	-	TGTGCCAGCGGCCGACAGGGGGCGTTCCACGAGCAGTACTTC	CASGRQGAFHEQYF